These 12 T cell receptor beta chains originate from one sample sequenced in a study of T cell responses to AZD1222 COVID-19 vaccine. The protocol was immunoSEQ multiplex PCR, while the TCRdb copy is restricted to in-frame clones and leaves out a portion. The sample lists fewer than 130,000 clones; less than 95% were seen once. Here the sequenced sample was peripheral blood, taken 28 days after the second AZD1222 dose. The receptors shown here come from an adult who received the AZD1222 COVID-19 vaccine.

The V call is TRBV5-4, the J call TRBJ1-1, with D tentatively TRBD1 (5 bases). CDR1 is SGHNT and CDR2 is YYREEE in the germline V gene (reference sequence). V was shortened by 0 bases and J by 4 bases, with 13 bases between the two germline ends. The CDR3 sequence is 15 residues long. DNA for the CDR3: TGTGCCAGCAGCTTGGAGAATCATGGGGGCACTGAAGCTTTCTTT. Its protein product is CASSLENHGGTEAFF.

V usage is TRBV19 and J usage is TRBJ2-3; a weak D match, TRBD1 (6 bases). This CDR3 is 16 amino acids long. Trimming pared 3 bases from V and 2 bases from J, leaving 15 bases between. The germline V gene encodes CDR1 LNHDA and CDR2 SQIVND (reference sequence). The CDR3 protein is CASSIGDTRATDTQYF. For the CDR3, the DNA is TGTGCCAGTAGTATCGGGGACACTAGGGCCACAGATACGCAGTATTTT.

The genes are TRBV15 and TRBJ1-6, with 8 bases that match TRBD1. V lost 5 bases and J lost 7; bases outside the gene matches: 4. The CDR3 sequence is 14 residues long. Germline V gene sequence: CDR1 LNHNV, CDR2 YYDKDF (reference sequence). CDR3 amino acids: CATSPRQGNSPLHF. The CDR3 DNA follows: TGTGCCACCAGCCCCCGACAGGGGAATTCACCCCTCCACTTT.

This clone was seen a handful of times. The chain couples TRBV6-1 to TRBJ2-3, with D perhaps matching TRBD1 or TRBD2 (6 bases each). Trimming took off 2 bases at V and 3 bases at J, with 12 bases between the two ends. The CDR3 consists of 15 residues. Germline CDR1 reads MNHNS; CDR2 reads SASEGT. The CDR3 protein is CASSELRGHTDTQYF. CDR3 DNA: TGTGCCAGCAGTGAATTACGGGGGCATACAGATACGCAGTATTTT.

The CDR3 sequence: CASSLRGQGVTEAFF. CDR3 in DNA: TGTGCCAGCAGCCTCCGGGGCCAGGGGGTAACTGAAGCTTTCTTT. J is TRBJ1-1 and V is TRBV3-1 (or the pseudogene TRBV3-2); 7 bases agree with TRBD1. The CDR3 has 15 residues. CDR1 and CDR2 from the germline V gene are LGHDT and YNNKEL (reference sequence). Trimming took 4 bases from V and 5 from J; bases not matched to a gene: 10.

The V call is TRBV7-8, the J call TRBJ2-5, with D possibly TRBD1 on 7 matching bases. This CDR3 comprises 15 residues. CDR1 is SGHVS and CDR2 is FQNEAQ in the germline V gene. V lost 5 bases and J lost 3, with 16 bases in between. The CDR3 reads CASSPRGTAKETQYF. Here the CDR3 DNA reads TGTGCCAGCAGCCCACGGGGGACAGCTAAAGAGACCCAGTACTTC.

The rearrangement links TRBV6-5 to TRBJ1-1, with 8 bases identical to TRBD1. The germline CDR1 and CDR2 sequences are MNHEY and SVGAGI. J gave up 4 bases and V 6 bases, and 7 bases lay outside the gene matches. The CDR3 is 14 amino acids. CDR3 bases: TGTGCCAGCAGGATCAGGGGGCTGGGCACTGAAGCTTTCTTT. Amino acid sequence: CASRIRGLGTEAFF.

The V and J genes are TRBV5-5 and TRBJ1-4; D is ambiguous. The CDR3 sequence is 16 residues long. From germline, CDR1 is SGHKS and CDR2 YYEKEE (reference sequence). V lost 1 base to trimming and J lost 4 bases, with 14 bases between them. For the CDR3, the DNA is TGTGCCAGCAGCTTGTGGTCGACTCAACTTAATGAAAAACTGTTTTTT. It codes for CASSLWSTQLNEKLFF.

The chain uses TRBV2 and TRBJ2-3; 9 positions agree with TRBD1. CDR3 size: 16 residues. The ends lost 1 base at V and 1 base at J; junction bases unmatched: 3. Germline V lookup: CDR1 SNHLY, CDR2 FYNNEI. The CDR3 sequence is CASSEGGTGRTDTQYF. Written as DNA, the CDR3 is TGTGCCAGCAGTGAAGGGGGGACAGGGCGCACAGATACGCAGTATTTT.

The chain links TRBV10-1 to TRBJ2-7, with D perhaps TRBD2 (6 bases). Germline assignment: CDR1 WNHNN and CDR2 SYGVQD (reference sequence). Trimming removed 8 bases at V and 6 bases at J, with 14 bases between. This CDR3 has 12 amino acids. CDR3 amino acids: CASRGGTGEQYF. For the CDR3, the DNA is TGCGCCAGCCGGGGCGGGACGGGCGAGCAGTACTTC.

The CDR3 loop reads CASSPRGVSLWALHF. The CDR3 nucleotides read TGTGCCAGCAGCCCTCGGGGGGTATCCTTATGGGCCCTCCACTTT. The V and J genes are TRBV14 and TRBJ1-6; TRBD1 is a possible D gene (5 bases). The CDR3 has 15 residues. Per the germline V gene, CDR1 is SGHDN and CDR2 is FVKESK. The germline V and J ends were trimmed by 4 bases and 14 bases, with 21 bases remaining between them.

The chain couples TRBV5-6 to TRBJ2-7, with D perhaps TRBD1 or TRBD2 (5 bases each). This CDR3 spans 12 amino acids. Germline CDR1 is SGHDT and CDR2 is YYEEEE. The CDR3 is CVTSSGTNEQYF. CDR3 nucleotides: TGTGTCACCAGCAGTGGGACGAACGAGCAGTACTTC.